The present T cell receptor (beta chain) was sequenced within a study of technical replicates of blood from several donors. TCRdb's copy holds only in-frame clones and misses some; the assay was immunoSEQ multiplex PCR. The sample lists about 75,000 clones; approximately 97% were seen once. Trimming at V came to 8 bases and at J to 5 bases, leaving 10 bases not matched to a gene. The CDR3 loop spans 14 amino acids. Germline V lookup: CDR1 SGHAT, CDR2 FQDESV (reference sequence). The sequenced sample consisted of T cells isolated from PBMCs. This sequence originates from a human donor in good health. This chain links TRBV11-1 with TRBJ2-7, with 9 positions matching TRBD2. The CDR3 reads CASEGGLAGNEQYF. In DNA, the CDR3 is TGTGCCAGCGAAGGGGGGCTAGCGGGAAACGAGCAGTACTTC.